Listed here are 32 T cell receptor beta chains from one sample, sequenced in a study of blood T cell repertoires in COVID-19. Some clones are missing from TCRdb's copy, which holds only in-frame ones; the method was immunoSEQ multiplex PCR. The sample has more than 300,000 clones, more than 80% seen once; the top ten hold around 6%. Material: peripheral blood. Every receptor here comes from a man between 18 and 29 years old who had recovered from COVID-19.

The V and J genes are TRBV16 and TRBJ2-1; D is possibly TRBD2 (5 bases). The CDR3 is 14 amino acids. In germline, CDR1 is KGHSY, CDR2 FQNENV. The ends were cut back, 3 bases at V and 7 bases at J, with 13 bases in the middle. The CDR3 loop reads CASSQRIEGNEQFF. The CDR3, as DNA: TGTGCCAGCAGCCAGAGGATAGAGGGAAATGAGCAGTTCTTC.

The chain has TRBV5-8 and TRBJ1-1; 7 nucleotides align to TRBD1. The CDR3 consists of 15 residues. CDR1 is SGHTS and CDR2 is YDEGEE in the germline V gene. Trimming cost V 4 bases and J 0 bases; bases outside gene matches: 6. The CDR3 nucleotides read TGTGCCAGCAGCCCGGGACAGACAATGAACACTGAAGCTTTCTTT. Its protein is CASSPGQTMNTEAFF.

The V call is TRBV6-4, the J call TRBJ1-2; D is uncertain. The germline V gene has CDR1 MRHNA and CDR2 SNTAGT. V was cut by 6 bases and J by 3 bases, with 5 bases left in between. This CDR3 is 11 amino acids long. Written as DNA, the CDR3 is TGTGCCAGCAGCTACCACTATGGCTACACCTTC. Protein: CASSYHYGYTF.

This clone has just one count. V and J are TRBV18 and TRBJ2-3; the match to TRBD2 covers 7 bases. The ends lost 3 bases at V and 0 bases at J; junction bases unmatched: 9. CDR3 length: 17 amino acids. Germline V gene sequence: CDR1 KGHSH, CDR2 LQKENI. CDR3 nucleotides: TGTGCCAGCTCACCCCCTGTGGGGGGGGATAGCACAGATACGCAGTATTTT. Protein sequence: CASSPPVGGDSTDTQYF.

This rearrangement joins TRBV5-1 to TRBJ2-7; 15 nucleotides agree with TRBD2. Per the germline V gene, CDR1 is SGHRS and CDR2 is YFSETQ. The CDR3 contains 17 residues. V lost 2 bases, J lost 6 bases, and 9 bases stayed unmatched. The CDR3 DNA reads TGCGCCAGCAGCTTCCCAGGGGGACTAGCGGGAGGAAGCGAGCAGTACTTC. Translating gives CASSFPGGLAGGSEQYF.

CDR3 bases: TGCAGCGTGAGGGACAGGGACCTCTACAATGAGCAGTTCTTC. It codes for CSVRDRDLYNEQFF. The V call is TRBV29-1, the J call TRBJ2-1; 9 bases fit TRBD1. V trimming: 6 bases; J trimming: 3 bases; junction bases outside the gene matches: 6. Germline V gene lookup returns CDR1 SQVTM and CDR2 ANQGSEA. There are 14 residues in the CDR3.

The chain carries TRBV12-5 and TRBJ2-2; 10 bases line up with TRBD1. The CDR3 loop spans 17 amino acids. V lost 4 bases and J lost 4; bases outside the gene matches: 9. Germline V gene data show CDR1 as LGHNT and CDR2 as FRNRAP. This CDR3 reads CASGSPTGGLSTGELFF. DNA for the CDR3: TGTGCTAGTGGTTCACCGACAGGGGGCTTAAGCACCGGGGAGCTGTTTTTT.

This clone was seen just once. CDR3 DNA sequence: TGCGCCAGCAGTAGCACAGGGACCACCGCCCGAATTAACTATGGCTACACCTTC. It yields the protein CASSSTGTTARINYGYTF. V usage is TRBV10-1 and J usage is TRBJ1-2; possible D gene TRBD1, 6 bases. Germline loops: CDR1 WNHNN, CDR2 SYGVQD (reference sequence). Trimming shortened V by 5 bases and J by 1 base, and 23 bases separated the two germline ends. CDR3 length equals 18 residues.

The chain recombines TRBV27 with TRBJ2-1; the match to TRBD1 covers 9 bases. This CDR3 spans 14 amino acids. Germline assignment: CDR1 MNHEY and CDR2 SMNVEV (reference sequence). Trimming took 7 bases from V and 6 from J; bases not matched to a gene: 7. DNA of the CDR3: TGTGCCAGCACCTACGGGACAGGGCTCAATGAGCAGTTCTTC. Protein: CASTYGTGLNEQFF.

The rearrangement joins TRBV5-1 to TRBJ2-7; 7 bases agree with TRBD1. This CDR3 spans 20 amino acids. The trim removed 1 base at V and 2 bases at J, leaving 21 bases unmatched. In germline, CDR1 is SGHRS, CDR2 YFSETQ. CDR3 sequence: CASSLMKHLGTDFSPYEQYF. The CDR3 bases are TGCGCCAGCAGCTTGATGAAACACTTGGGGACAGATTTTAGCCCCTACGAGCAGTACTTC.

The V gene is TRBV27, the J gene TRBJ1-2, with D maybe TRBD1 (5 bases). The CDR3 runs to 16 residues. Trimming removed 4 bases from V and 4 bases from J, with 19 bases in between. Germline V gene data show CDR1 as MNHEY and CDR2 as SMNVEV (reference sequence). CDR3 residues: CASSSAYQGLGYGYTF. CDR3 DNA: TGTGCCAGCAGTTCCGCTTATCAGGGCCTAGGCTATGGCTACACCTTC.

A few counts support this clone. V and J are TRBV28 and TRBJ1-2; tentatively, D is TRBD1 (6 bases). Germline assignment: CDR1 MDHEN and CDR2 SYDVKM. The CDR3 is 17 amino acids. V dropped 1 base and J dropped 3 bases, with 18 bases sitting between them. In nucleotides, the CDR3 is TGTGCCAGCAGTTTATTGACAGGATCCCTCGAGGACTATGGCTACACCTTC. This gives the protein CASSLLTGSLEDYGYTF.

A single count supports this clone. The chain combines TRBV19 with TRBJ1-1; D unclear. The CDR3 contains 14 residues. CDR1 and CDR2 (germline): LNHDA, SQIVND (reference sequence). The ends were cut back, 5 bases at V and 1 base at J, with 11 bases in the middle. CDR3 in amino acids: CASSPETENTEAFF. The CDR3 DNA follows: TGTGCCAGTAGTCCGGAGACCGAGAACACTGAAGCTTTCTTT. The full variable domain, completed using reference TRBV19 and TRBJ1-1, is DGGITQSPKYLFRKEGQNVTLSCEQNLNHDAMYWYRQDPGQGLRLIYYSQIVNDFQKGDIAEGYSVSREKKESFPLTVTSAQKNPTAFYLCASSPETENTEAFFGQGTRLTVV.

V is TRBV18 and J is TRBJ2-2, with D maybe TRBD2 (6 bases). The V end lost 1 base, the J end lost 2 bases, and 11 bases lay between the germline ends. This CDR3 contains 16 residues. Germline CDR1 and CDR2: KGHSH and LQKENI. CDR3 nucleotides: TGTGCCAGCTCACCACGAAGCGGGTCAAACACCGGGGAGCTGTTTTTT. This codes for CASSPRSGSNTGELFF.

The chain joins TRBV24-1 to TRBJ1-5; 7 bases line up with TRBD1. The CDR3 is 14 residues long. The V and J ends lost 3 bases and 5 bases, in that order; junction bases with no gene match: 3. The V gene's germline CDR1 is KGHDR and CDR2 SFDVKD. CDR3 sequence reads: CATSDGDSHQPQHF. CDR3 nucleotide sequence: TGTGCCACCAGTGATGGGGACAGCCATCAGCCCCAGCATTTT.

The chain combines TRBV29-1 with TRBJ1-1; 8 nucleotides align to TRBD1. Germline V CDR1 and CDR2: SQVTM, ANQGSEA. The length of the CDR3 is 16 residues. J lost 1 base, V lost 6 bases, and 13 bases had no gene match. The DNA of the CDR3 is TGCAGCGTCGGTGGTTGGGACAGGAGAGGGAACACTGAAGCTTTCTTT. Its protein product is CSVGGWDRRGNTEAFF.

The V gene is TRBV6-6, the J gene TRBJ1-5; 10 nucleotides match TRBD1. The germline V gene has CDR1 MNHNY and CDR2 SVGAGI (reference sequence). V shed 5 bases and J 7 bases; nucleotides not matched to a gene: 2. The CDR3 is 13 amino acids. Here the CDR3 DNA reads TGTGCCAGCAGTGGGACAGGGGACCAGCCCCAGCATTTT. Protein: CASSGTGDQPQHF.

This chain joins TRBV11-2 and TRBJ2-3; D is possibly TRBD2 (5 bases). V was trimmed by 1 base and J by 6 bases, leaving 14 bases between them. This CDR3 region has 15 residues. CDR1 and CDR2 from the germline V gene are SGHAT and FQNNGV. The CDR3 DNA follows: TGTGCCAGCAGCTTAGGGACTCGAGTAGTCGATACGCAGTATTTT. This encodes CASSLGTRVVDTQYF.

The chain recombines TRBV11-2 with TRBJ2-1; D gene unclear. CDR1 is SGHAT, CDR2 FQNNGV, per germline. The V and J ends lost 4 bases and 8 bases respectively, with 15 bases between them. The CDR3 has 14 residues. DNA for the CDR3: TGTGCCAGCAGCTCGGCCCGCGGTCGAGATGAGCAGTTCTTC. It codes for CASSSARGRDEQFF.

This clone was found once. The chain couples TRBV6-5 to TRBJ2-7, with D possibly being TRBD1 (6 bases). CDR1 and CDR2 from the germline V gene are MNHEY and SVGAGI. The CDR3 extends over 14 amino acids. The ends were cut back, 0 bases at V and 2 bases at J, with 8 bases in the middle. This CDR3 is CASSYSPGAYEQYF. CDR3 nucleotide sequence: TGTGCCAGCAGTTACTCCCCAGGGGCCTACGAGCAGTACTTC.

This chain links TRBV23-1 with TRBJ2-1, with 10 bases aligning to TRBD1. TRBV23-1 is identified as an open reading frame with a role that is uncertain. The length of the CDR3 is 20 residues. The junction had 15 bases not matched to a gene; V was cut back by 0 bases and J by 4 bases. The CDR3 nucleotides read TGCGCCAGCAGTCAATCGGCCGGACAGGGGGTGCCCATGGATTACAATGAGCAGTTCTTC. It is translated as CASSQSAGQGVPMDYNEQFF.

The chain has TRBV9 and TRBJ2-7; 7 bases map to TRBD1. The CDR3 spans 14 residues. The germline V gene has CDR1 SGDLS and CDR2 YYNGEE. Losses at the gene ends were 3 bases for V and 0 bases for J; bases not matched to a gene: 3. The CDR3 loop reads CASSGGQSSYEQYF. Written as DNA, the CDR3 is TGTGCCAGCAGCGGGGGACAGAGCTCCTACGAGCAGTACTTC.

This chain uses TRBV7-2 with TRBJ2-5, with TRBD2 as a possible D gene (5 bases). The CDR3 sequence is 15 residues long. The germline gives CDR1 SGHTA, CDR2 FQGNSA. V was trimmed by 2 bases and J by 0 bases, leaving 10 bases between them. As DNA, the CDR3 is TGTGCCAGCAGCTTACTGACGGGGAACCAAGAGACCCAGTACTTC. As protein: CASSLLTGNQETQYF.

About this clone itself: The sample has other DNA sequences that encode this CDR3 too. The chain recombines TRBV5-6 with TRBJ1-2; weak D call: TRBD1 (6 bases). Germline V gene sequence: CDR1 SGHDT, CDR2 YYEEEE. V shed 4 bases and J shed 0 bases, with 10 bases lying between them. This CDR3 is 14 amino acids long. Here the CDR3 DNA reads TGTGCCAGCAGCGTAGGACAGCCTAACTATGGCTACACCTTC. Its translation: CASSVGQPNYGYTF.

The V call is TRBV7-9, the J call TRBJ2-1, with D possibly TRBD1 on 6 matching bases. This CDR3 region has 13 residues. Germline V gene data show CDR1 as SEHNR and CDR2 as FQNEAQ (reference sequence). V was clipped by 6 bases and J by 5 bases, with 11 bases between them. The CDR3 DNA reads as TGTGCCAGCAGGTCAAAGGGGGACAATGAGCAGTTCTTC. It translates to CASRSKGDNEQFF.

The chain recombines TRBV15 with TRBJ1-2; D unresolved. This CDR3 region has 14 residues. Germline V gene lookup returns CDR1 LNHNV and CDR2 YYDKDF (reference sequence). V shed 0 bases and J shed 5 bases, with 10 bases lying between them. The CDR3, as DNA: TGTGCCACCAGCAGAGATCACACAGCTTATGGCTACACCTTC. This codes for CATSRDHTAYGYTF.

The V call is TRBV19, the J call TRBJ2-3; 9 bases align to TRBD1. CDR3 length: 15 residues. V lost 1 base, J lost 5 bases, and 4 bases stayed unmatched. Germline loops: CDR1 LNHDA, CDR2 SQIVND (reference sequence). The CDR3 sequence: CASSIGRQGVDTQYF. The DNA for the CDR3 is TGTGCCAGTAGTATAGGGAGACAGGGGGTAGATACGCAGTATTTT.

This sequence joins TRBV18 and TRBJ1-4, with D unresolved. Germline CDR1 KGHSH, CDR2 LQKENI. This CDR3 region has 13 residues. The V end lost 3 bases, the J end lost 4 bases, and 6 bases lay between the germline ends. The CDR3 bases are TGTGCCAGCTCACCCAGATATAATGAAAAACTGTTTTTT. Translation: CASSPRYNEKLFF.

The chain couples TRBV7-6 to TRBJ1-1, with 8 bases that match TRBD1. CDR1 is SGHVS and CDR2 is FNYEAQ in the germline V gene. This CDR3 spans 14 amino acids. V lost 5 bases and J lost 5; bases outside the gene matches: 7. The chain's CDR3 is CASSATGGRTEAFF. In nucleotides, the CDR3 is TGTGCCAGCAGCGCCACAGGGGGAAGAACTGAAGCTTTCTTT.

The chain has TRBV6-5 and TRBJ2-6; possibly TRBD2 for D (5 bases). CDR3 length: 14 residues. Germline assignment: CDR1 MNHEY and CDR2 SVGAGI. The germline V and J ends were trimmed by 10 bases and 0 bases, with 10 bases remaining between them. The CDR3 DNA is TGTGCCACGCGACGGGACTCTGGGGCCAACGTCCTGACTTTC. Amino acids: CATRRDSGANVLTF.

The chain carries TRBV5-4 and TRBJ1-6; the match to TRBD1 covers 9 bases. The ends lost 0 bases at V and 2 bases at J; junction bases unmatched: 9. The CDR3 totals 19 residues. Germline loops: CDR1 SGHNT, CDR2 YYREEE (reference sequence). The CDR3 region has the DNA TGTGCCAGCAGCTTGGGGACCGGGACAGGGTTCGCCTATAATTCACCCCTCCACTTT. Translation gives CASSLGTGTGFAYNSPLHF. The complete variable domain, with remaining parts taken from reference TRBV5-4 and TRBJ1-6, reads ETGVTQSPTHLIKTRGQQVTLRCSSQSGHNTVSWYQQALGQGPQFIFQYYREEENGRGNFPPRFSGLQFPNYSSELNVNALELDDSALYLCASSLGTGTGFAYNSPLHFGNGTRLTVT.

This clone has more than one count but fewer than ten. J is TRBJ1-1 and V is TRBV5-6; a weak D match, TRBD1 (6 bases). Germline V gene lookup returns CDR1 SGHDT and CDR2 YYEEEE. The ends were cut back, 2 bases at V and 5 bases at J, with 16 bases in the middle. The CDR3 is 15 residues long. The chain's CDR3 is CASSFRGGGVTEAFF. CDR3 coding DNA: TGTGCCAGCAGCTTTCGGGGAGGGGGAGTTACTGAAGCTTTCTTT.